The 27 T cell receptor beta chains listed next were all sequenced from one sample in a study of T cell repertoires in cytomegalovirus infection. TCRdb re-derived calls from the reads in MiXCR, one entry per CDR3 protein. The repertoire holds approximately 730,000 distinct CDR3 sequences, almost 30% seen once, with under 15% in the top ten. These TCRs' antigens remain unknown. The source material was cultured CD8+ T cells from PBMCs, sampled from culture after CMV antigen stimulation. The receptors were gathered from a human donor in good health (CMV status not recorded). Some clones in this sample may be carry-over from other donors' samples.

This clonotype showed up just a few times. Here the CDR3 reads CARSTGEETQYF. CDR3 coding DNA: TGTGCCCGATCCACGGGCGAGGAGACCCAGTACTTC. V and J are TRBV2 and TRBJ2-5; no clear D. CDR1 SNHLY and CDR2 FYNNEI come from the germline V gene. CDR3 length equals 12 residues. Trimming left V 11 bases short and J 5 bases short, with 15 bases between. Filled out from reference TRBV2 and TRBJ2-5, the complete variable domain reads EPEVTQTPSHQVTQMGQEVILRCVPISNHLYFYWYRQILGQKVEFLVSFYNNEISEKSEIFDDQFSVERPDGSNFTLKIRSTKLEDSAMYFCARSTGEETQYFGPGTRLLVL.

This clonotype was observed a few times. This chain connects TRBV4-2 to TRBJ2-3, with a tentative D call TRBD2 (5 bases). The CDR3 consists of 14 residues. Between the trimmed V and J ends, which lost 8 bases and 0 bases, there was a span of 12 bases. CDR1 is LGHNA and CDR2 is YNFKEQ in the germline V gene. In DNA form, the CDR3 reads TGTGCCAGCGGCGAGGGCAGAAGCACAGATACGCAGTATTTT. It specifies CASGEGRSTDTQYF.

This clonotype was detected many times. The rearrangement links TRBV7-8 to TRBJ2-1, with a tentative D call TRBD2 (5 bases). Trimming left V 0 bases short and J 4 bases short, with 13 bases between. This CDR3 comprises 16 residues. Germline V gives CDR1 SGHVS, CDR2 FQNEAQ. DNA of the CDR3: TGTGCCAGCAGCTTAGCGAGAGGGTTCAGTTACAATGAGCAGTTCTTC. Its translation: CASSLARGFSYNEQFF.

The V call is TRBV7-8, the J call TRBJ2-1; 10 bases are shared with TRBD2. Per germline, CDR1 SGHVS and CDR2 FQNEAQ. V gave up 2 bases and J gave up 2 bases; unmatched junction bases: 6. The CDR3 sequence is 17 residues long. CDR3 in amino acids: CASSLKASGGPYNEQFF. The CDR3 region has the DNA TGTGCCAGCAGCTTAAAGGCTAGCGGGGGCCCCTACAATGAGCAGTTCTTC.

This chain joins TRBV4-1 and TRBJ2-7; D ambiguous. Germline loops: CDR1 MGHRA, CDR2 YSYEKL. The V end was cut by 0 bases, the J end by 2 bases, with 5 bases between. The CDR3 runs 13 residues. The CDR3 nucleotides read TGCGCCAGCAGCCAAGATCTTCCCTACGAGCAGTACTTC. This translates into CASSQDLPYEQYF.

This clonotype was observed a single time. The V and J genes are TRBV19 and TRBJ2-5, with TRBD2 matching 14 bases. The CDR3 totals 17 residues. Trimming took 3 bases from V and 2 from J; bases not matched to a gene: 5. Germline V gives CDR1 LNHDA, CDR2 SQIVND (reference sequence). This CDR3 is CASSIRLAGGFQETQYF. Written as DNA, the CDR3 is TGTGCCAGTAGTATCAGACTAGCGGGGGGGTTTCAAGAGACCCAGTACTTC.

This clonotype occurred many times. The gene calls are TRBV19 and TRBJ1-5, with TRBD1 matching over 8 bases. Looked up from germline, CDR1 is LNHDA and CDR2 is SQIVND (reference sequence). Trimming removed 2 bases from V and 4 bases from J; junction bases left unmatched: 4. This CDR3 has 15 amino acids. The CDR3 DNA reads TGTGCCAGTAGTATATGGGACAGGTCAAATCAGCCCCAGCATTTT. It is translated as CASSIWDRSNQPQHF.

This clonotype was picked up a small number of times. The chain carries TRBV6-2 or TRBV6-3 and TRBJ2-5; D is possibly TRBD2 (5 bases). The CDR3 runs 14 residues. Germline CDR1 MNHEY, CDR2 SVGEGT. V lost 1 base to trimming and J lost 4 bases, with 10 bases between them. The CDR3 DNA is TGTGCCAGCAGTTACTTGGGTGAGGGAGAGACCCAGTACTTC. This sequence encodes CASSYLGEGETQYF.

The chain recombines TRBV12-3 or TRBV12-4 with TRBJ2-1; 7 positions agree with TRBD1. V shed 5 bases, J shed 0 bases, and the junction held 7 bases outside the gene matches. The CDR3 is 16 residues long. The CDR3 loop is CASSDPGQSSYNEQFF. The CDR3 nucleotides read TGTGCCAGCAGTGATCCGGGACAGAGCTCCTACAATGAGCAGTTCTTC.

The chain has TRBV20-1 and TRBJ2-3; 9 nucleotides align to TRBD2. The CDR3 runs to 16 residues. V dropped 0 bases and J dropped 2; count of bases not matched to a gene: 6. Germline lookup yields CDR1 DFQATT and CDR2 SNEGSKA (reference sequence). CDR3 DNA: TGCAGTGCTAGAGATCAGCTAGCGGGGACCACAGATACGCAGTATTTT. It yields the protein CSARDQLAGTTDTQYF.

This clonotype was counted only a few times. The V and J genes are TRBV6-2 or TRBV6-3 and TRBJ1-2; D gene unclear. Trimming removed 10 bases at V and 0 bases at J, with 9 bases between. Germline values: CDR1 MNHEY, CDR2 SVGEGT. This CDR3 has 12 amino acids. CDR3 nucleotides: TGTGCCACCCGGAGATCTAACTATGGCTACACCTTC. Translated: CATRRSNYGYTF.

This clonotype was recorded a few times. The J gene is TRBJ1-4, the V gene TRBV7-4; tentatively, D is TRBD1 (5 bases). The V end lost 4 bases, the J end lost 13 bases, and 16 bases lay between the germline ends. Germline assignment: CDR1 SGHVT and CDR2 SQSDAQ. The CDR3 contains 13 residues. For the CDR3, the DNA is TGTGCCAGCAGCTCCCGACGGGGGGAGGCACTGTTTTTT. Translated, it gives CASSSRRGEALFF.

This clonotype appeared a few times. J is TRBJ2-2 and V is TRBV12-3 or TRBV12-4; D is possibly TRBD1 (6 bases). The CDR3 contains 12 residues. CDR3 in amino acids: CASNTGSGELFF. Here the CDR3 DNA reads TGTGCGAGTAACACAGGGTCCGGGGAGCTGTTTTTT.

This clonotype has just a few counts. The V gene is TRBV28, the J gene TRBJ1-5; D might be TRBD1 (6 bases). The CDR3 length is 15 residues. The germline CDR1 and CDR2 sequences are MDHEN and SYDVKM. Trimming stripped 1 base from V and 0 bases from J, with 7 bases between. The CDR3 nucleotides are TGTGCCAGCAGTTTATCAGGGGATAGCAATCAGCCCCAGCATTTT. This sequence encodes CASSLSGDSNQPQHF.

The V gene is TRBV4-1, the J gene TRBJ2-7, with a possible D match to TRBD2 (5 bases). V shed 4 bases and J shed 2 bases, with 15 bases lying between them. CDR3 length equals 15 residues. Germline V lookup: CDR1 MGHRA, CDR2 YSYEKL. For the CDR3, the DNA is TGCGCCAGCAGCCTCACGGACGGAGGAGCCTACGAGCAGTACTTC. Translated, it gives CASSLTDGGAYEQYF.

The chain uses TRBV12-3 or TRBV12-4 and TRBJ2-7, with a weak D call TRBD2 (6 bases). The V and J ends lost 6 bases and 2 bases respectively, with 14 bases between them. The CDR3 consists of 14 residues. CDR3 loop: CASSRLEGPYEQYF. DNA for the CDR3: TGTGCCAGCAGCCGCCTGGAGGGTCCCTACGAGCAGTACTTC.

This clonotype was recorded a few times. The chain employs TRBV4-2 and TRBJ2-1; D possibly corresponds to TRBD2 (6 bases). CDR1 is LGHNA, CDR2 YNFKEQ, per germline. The CDR3 extends over 13 amino acids. Trimming removed 4 bases from V and 6 bases from J, with 10 bases in between. The CDR3 protein is CASSRLGANEQFF. The CDR3 DNA reads TGTGCCAGCAGCCGACTAGGGGCCAATGAGCAGTTCTTC.

The CDR3 protein is CASSPGRSNYGYTF. For the CDR3, the DNA is TGCGCCAGCAGCCCGGGACGCTCTAACTATGGCTACACCTTC. The chain couples TRBV4-1 to TRBJ1-2; TRBD1 might be the D (5 bases). V lost 4 bases to trimming and J lost 0 bases, with 9 bases between them. This CDR3 comprises 14 residues. Germline CDR1 MGHRA, CDR2 YSYEKL.

This chain connects TRBV7-6 to TRBJ2-5, with D tentatively TRBD2 (5 bases). Germline CDR1 SGHVS, CDR2 FNYEAQ. The CDR3 sequence is 16 residues long. Trimming removed 2 bases at V and 4 bases at J, with 17 bases between. The CDR3 spells CASSLRAGAPGETQYF. The CDR3 DNA sequence: TGTGCCAGCAGCTTAAGGGCGGGTGCTCCGGGAGAGACCCAGTACTTC.

The genes are TRBV12-3 or TRBV12-4 and TRBJ1-2; D perhaps matches TRBD1 (5 bases). This CDR3 comprises 18 residues. Trimming pared 9 bases from V and 4 bases from J, leaving 30 bases between. CDR3: CARSTHNRTMKRGYGYTF. The CDR3, as DNA: TGTGCCAGATCGACGCATAACCGGACAATGAAGAGGGGCTATGGCTACACCTTC.

This clonotype was seen only a few times. V and J are TRBV28 and TRBJ1-1; maybe TRBD1 (5 bases). The V end lost 2 bases, the J end lost 4 bases, and 20 bases lay between the germline ends. Germline lookup yields CDR1 MDHEN and CDR2 SYDVKM. The CDR3 has 17 residues. Here the CDR3 DNA reads TGTGCCAGCAGTTTAGGGCTATGGGGGGAGCAGGTCACTGAAGCTTTCTTT. Translation gives CASSLGLWGEQVTEAFF.

This sequence joins TRBV7-9 and TRBJ2-7; D call uncertain. The CDR3 is 13 amino acids. Germline V gene sequence: CDR1 SEHNR, CDR2 FQNEAQ (reference sequence). Trimming left V 3 bases short and J 3 bases short, with 9 bases between. CDR3: CASSFAINYEQYV. For the CDR3, the DNA is TGTGCCAGCAGCTTTGCCATCAACTACGAGCAGTACGTC.

This clonotype was counted at least ten times. This chain uses TRBV6-1 with TRBJ2-1; D may be TRBD1 (6 bases). The CDR3 contains 15 residues. Deletions cut 7 bases from V and 0 bases from J, with 13 bases between. Germline V gene data show CDR1 as MNHNS and CDR2 as SASEGT. The CDR3 here is CASKPRGSSYNEQFF. For the CDR3, the DNA is TGTGCCAGCAAACCAAGGGGGAGCTCCTACAATGAGCAGTTCTTC.

Comments on this clonotype: This sequence may be a read error, since a much larger clone differs from it by one base. The chain employs TRBV14 and TRBJ1-6, with D possibly TRBD1 on 5 matching bases. Trimming left V 3 bases short and J 6 bases short, with 6 bases between. The germline V gene has CDR1 SGHDN and CDR2 FVKESK. The CDR3 loop spans 13 amino acids. The CDR3 spells CASSQTANSPLHF. The CDR3 nucleotides read TGTGCCAGCAGCCAGACAGCTAATTCACCCCTCCACTTT.

This clonotype was observed a few times. The CDR3 sequence is CASKGPEAFF. CDR3 DNA: TGTGCCAGCAAAGGGCCCGAAGCTTTCTTT. The chain uses TRBV27 and TRBJ1-1; D gene uncertain. The V and J ends lost 7 bases and 8 bases respectively, with 8 bases between them. Germline CDR1 MNHEY, CDR2 SMNVEV (reference sequence). The CDR3 runs 10 residues.

CDR3 bases: TGTGCCAGCAGTCCCCCCCCAGGTTCCTACGAGCAGTACGTC. Amino acid sequence: CASSPPPGSYEQYV. The J gene is TRBJ2-7, the V gene TRBV28; D ambiguous. Trimming removed 5 bases at V and 1 base at J, with 12 bases between. Germline CDR1 is MDHEN and CDR2 is SYDVKM. This CDR3 has 14 residues.

The chain links TRBV4-3 to TRBJ2-1; 9 bases map to TRBD2. Trimming took 1 base from V and 3 from J; bases not matched to a gene: 7. The CDR3 has 17 amino acids. Looked up from germline, CDR1 is LGHNA and CDR2 is YSLEER. The CDR3 coding sequence is TGCGCCAGCAGCCAAGTCGGCGGGGGGGGGATCTACAATGAGCAGTTCTTC. This codes for CASSQVGGGGIYNEQFF.